The clone carrying this T cell receptor beta chain has ten or more counts. Its antigen is undetermined. Germline loops: CDR1 SGHTA, CDR2 FQGNSA. The trim removed 2 bases at V and 6 bases at J, leaving 6 bases unmatched. The CDR3 extends over 16 amino acids. This entry is derived from a study of HIV-infected patients and healthy controls. Alpha and beta constant-region primers primed reverse transcription of 400 to 500 ng RNA. Alpha and beta chain libraries were made separately by chain-specific third strand synthesis with multiplexing indices. TCRdb redid the calling of the 5' RACE reads with MiXCR, one entry per CDR3 protein. The table shows 3,500 to 4,500 distinct CDR3 sequences, with approximately 8% occurring only once. Roughly three months, about 14 weeks, into antiretroviral therapy, follow-up blood was collected. The repertoire came from unfractionated whole blood and reflected all unsorted peripheral T cells.

Study-wide points: The authors saw processing only sixteen HIV-infected individuals as a major limitation on generality. Healthy controls carried many MAIT alpha-chain CDR3s, while HIV+ repertoires had few. Study cohorts differed slightly in age and sex, but this did not explain diversity differences.

The sequencing used blood, collected during antiretroviral therapy. V gene TRBV7-2 combines with J gene TRBJ1-6; TRBD1 agrees at 8 bases. This receptor was identified in an adult with HIV infection. In DNA, the CDR3 is TGTGCCAGCAGCTTAAGACCGGGACAGGTTAATTCACCCCTCCACTTT. Its protein is CASSLRPGQVNSPLHF.